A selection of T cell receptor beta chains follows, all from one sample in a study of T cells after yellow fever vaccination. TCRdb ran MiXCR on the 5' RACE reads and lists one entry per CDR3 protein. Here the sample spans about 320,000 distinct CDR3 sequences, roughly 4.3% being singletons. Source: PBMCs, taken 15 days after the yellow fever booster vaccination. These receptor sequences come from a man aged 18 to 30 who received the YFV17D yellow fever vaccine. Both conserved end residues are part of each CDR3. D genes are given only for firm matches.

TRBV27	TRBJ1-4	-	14	CASSLGAIGEKLFF
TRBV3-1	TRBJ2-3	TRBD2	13	CASSHLAGGTQYF
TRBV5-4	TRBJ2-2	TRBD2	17	CASSHGLAGTYTGELFF
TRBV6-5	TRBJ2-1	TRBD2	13	CASSYFQRGEQFF
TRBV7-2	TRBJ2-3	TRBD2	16	CASSLDLAGPTDTQYF
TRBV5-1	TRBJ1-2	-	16	CASSTRGFGANYGYTF
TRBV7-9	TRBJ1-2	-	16	CASSPWTGPSFYGYTF
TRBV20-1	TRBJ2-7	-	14	CSARDSTSSYEQYF
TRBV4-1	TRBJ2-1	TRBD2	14	CASSLGRGGVEQFF
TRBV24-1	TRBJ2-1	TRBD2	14	CATSDSSGADEQFF
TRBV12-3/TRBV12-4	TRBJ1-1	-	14	CASSLGLMNTEAFF
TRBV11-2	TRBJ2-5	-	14	CASTTGTTQETQYF
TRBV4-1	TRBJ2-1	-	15	CASSQDIARVNEQFF
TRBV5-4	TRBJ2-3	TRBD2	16	CASSPSGGADRDTQYF
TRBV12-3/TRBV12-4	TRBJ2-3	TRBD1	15	CASSGQGRGTDTQYF
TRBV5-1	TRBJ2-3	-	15	CASSFGLMYTDTQYF
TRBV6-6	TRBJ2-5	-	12	CASSYEAETQYF
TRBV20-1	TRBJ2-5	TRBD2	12	CSARDTGGTQYF
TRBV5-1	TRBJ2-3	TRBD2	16	CASSLALRGGSDTQYF
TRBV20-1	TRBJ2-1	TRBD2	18	CSAGNAGTSGGGYNEQFF
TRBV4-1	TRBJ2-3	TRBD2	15	CASSQGGGTTDTQYF
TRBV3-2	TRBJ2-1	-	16	CASSQEEEPSYNEQFF
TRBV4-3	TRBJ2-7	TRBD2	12	CASSQNGREQYF
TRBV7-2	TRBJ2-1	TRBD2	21	CASSLARRDYRMAGAYNEQFF
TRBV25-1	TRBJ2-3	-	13	CASGQGTADTQYF
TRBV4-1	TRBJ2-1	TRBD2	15	CASSPFGGADNEQFF
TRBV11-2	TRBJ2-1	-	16	CASSHRQGGLYNEQFF
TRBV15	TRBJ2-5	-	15	CATSNQFSPGETQYF
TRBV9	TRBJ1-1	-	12	CASSATGEEAFF
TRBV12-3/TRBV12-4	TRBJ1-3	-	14	CASSPSAGGNTIYF